The 6 T cell receptor beta chains listed next were all sequenced from one sample in a study of vaccination and CD4 T cells after COVID-19 (dated by TCRdb to 2022 to 2024). Which antigens these TCRs recognize remains unknown. Libraries were made using PCR. The reads were generated on an Illumina iSeq 100. TCR sequencing of DNA from cultured CD4+ T cells used the Oncomine TCR Beta short-read assay at the Johns Hopkins FTIC core. Using fastp at Q25 and MiXCR, TCRdb reprocessed the public reads and kept productive beta chains. Each CDR3 protein gets just one entry, which takes the most common genes and DNA from the rows behind it. The sample table shows about 16,000 distinct CDR3 sequences, and 30% to 45% are seen once. More than 12% of the sample belongs to the ten largest clones. Reading the label with the study, this specimen's treatment or condition is: approximately nine-day PBMC culture with coronavirus spike peptide pools or control peptides (ViraFEST assay).

Sequencing was done on a sample of cultured CD4+ T cells from blood. Receptor source: a human donor with COVID-19.

This clonotype was picked up a small number of times. This chain links TRBV7-2 with TRBJ1-1; a weak D match, TRBD1 (6 bases). The CDR3 loop spans 16 amino acids. Trimming left V 5 bases short and J 4 bases short, with 20 bases between. The V gene's germline CDR1 is SGHTA and CDR2 FQGNSA. CDR3 sequence reads: CASSPPNRAGGTEAFF. CDR3 in DNA: TGTGCCAGCAGCCCCCCTAACAGGGCCGGCGGCACTGAAGCTTTCTTT.

This clonotype came up a few times. As DNA, the CDR3 is TGTGCCAGCAGGCGCGACAGAATCAAGAACACTGAAGCTTTCTTT. It specifies CASRRDRIKNTEAFF. The rearrangement uses TRBV6-1 and TRBJ1-1; D is perhaps TRBD1 (5 bases). CDR3 length equals 15 residues. Germline V lookup: CDR1 MNHNS, CDR2 SASEGT. The ends were cut back, 6 bases at V and 1 base at J, with 15 bases in the middle.

The chain combines TRBV20-1 with TRBJ1-1, with TRBD1 matching 8 bases. CDR3 length: 16 amino acids. CDR1 and CDR2 (germline): DFQATT, SNEGSKA (reference sequence). CDR3 DNA: TGCAGCGCCGAAGCTTTAGACAGGGGAATGAACACTGAAGCTTTCTTT. It yields the protein CSAEALDRGMNTEAFF.

The chain links TRBV10-1 to TRBJ1-5; D unresolved. Trimming cost V 8 bases and J 3 bases, with 11 bases left between them. Germline V lookup: CDR1 WNHNN, CDR2 SYGVQD (reference sequence). The CDR3 totals 13 residues. The CDR3 coding sequence is TGCGCCAGCGGCGGAGGAAACAATCAGCCCCAGCATTTT. Translating gives CASGGGNNQPQHF.

The chain employs TRBV4-1 and TRBJ2-7, with 10 bases aligning to TRBD1. CDR1 MGHRA and CDR2 YSYEKL come from the germline V gene. J lost 1 base, V lost 6 bases, and 6 bases had no gene match. The CDR3 spans 15 residues. Here the CDR3 reads CASRSRQGASYEQYF. The CDR3 DNA follows: TGCGCCAGCAGATCTCGACAGGGGGCTTCCTACGAGCAGTACTTC.

J is TRBJ2-7 and V is TRBV28, with D possibly being TRBD2 (6 bases). This CDR3 has 14 residues. V dropped 2 bases and J dropped 2 bases, with 10 bases sitting between them. Per germline, CDR1 MDHEN and CDR2 SYDVKM. The CDR3 DNA follows: TGTGCCAGCAGTTTAAGCGGGCGAGCCTACGAGCAGTACTTC. Translated, it gives CASSLSGRAYEQYF.